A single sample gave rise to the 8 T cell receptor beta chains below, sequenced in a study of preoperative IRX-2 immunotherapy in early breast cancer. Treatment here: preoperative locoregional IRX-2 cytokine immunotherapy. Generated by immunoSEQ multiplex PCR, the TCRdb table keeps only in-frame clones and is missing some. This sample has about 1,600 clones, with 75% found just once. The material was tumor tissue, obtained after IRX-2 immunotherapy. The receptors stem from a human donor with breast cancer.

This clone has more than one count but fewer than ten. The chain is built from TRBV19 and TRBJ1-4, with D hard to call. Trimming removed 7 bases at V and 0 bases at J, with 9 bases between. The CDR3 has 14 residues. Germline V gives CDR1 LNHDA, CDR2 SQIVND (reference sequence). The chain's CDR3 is CASTTPATNEKLFF. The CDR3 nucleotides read TGTGCCAGTACTACCCCTGCAACTAATGAAAAACTGTTTTTT.

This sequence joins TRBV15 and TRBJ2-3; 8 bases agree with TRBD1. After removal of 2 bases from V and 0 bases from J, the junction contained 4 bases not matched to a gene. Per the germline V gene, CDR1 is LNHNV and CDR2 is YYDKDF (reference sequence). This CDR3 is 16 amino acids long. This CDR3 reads CATSRKTGVSTDTQYF. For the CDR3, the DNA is TGTGCCACCAGCAGAAAGACAGGGGTGAGCACAGATACGCAGTATTTT.

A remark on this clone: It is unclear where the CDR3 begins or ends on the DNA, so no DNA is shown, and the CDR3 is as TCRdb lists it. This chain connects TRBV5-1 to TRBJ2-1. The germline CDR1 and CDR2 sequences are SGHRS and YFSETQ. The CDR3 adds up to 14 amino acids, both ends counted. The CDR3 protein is CASSYFGPSNEQFF.

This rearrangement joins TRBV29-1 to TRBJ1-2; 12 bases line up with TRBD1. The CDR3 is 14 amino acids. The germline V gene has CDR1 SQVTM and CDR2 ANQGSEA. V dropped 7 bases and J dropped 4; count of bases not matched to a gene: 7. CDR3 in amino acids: CSGVGTGGSYGYTF. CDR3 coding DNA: TGCAGCGGGGTGGGGACAGGGGGCTCCTATGGCTACACCTTC. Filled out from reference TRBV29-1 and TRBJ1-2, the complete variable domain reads SAVISQKPSRDICQRGTSLTIQCQVDSQVTMMFWYRQQPGQSLTLIATANQGSEATYESGFVIDKFPISRPNLTFSTLTVSNMSPEDSSIYLCSGVGTGGSYGYTFGSGTRLTVV.

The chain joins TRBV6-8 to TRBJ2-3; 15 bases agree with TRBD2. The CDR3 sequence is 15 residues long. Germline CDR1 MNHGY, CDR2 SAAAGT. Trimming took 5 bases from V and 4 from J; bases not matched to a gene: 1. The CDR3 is CASSGLAGGPDTQYF. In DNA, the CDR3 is TGTGCCAGCAGTGGACTAGCGGGGGGGCCAGATACGCAGTATTTT.

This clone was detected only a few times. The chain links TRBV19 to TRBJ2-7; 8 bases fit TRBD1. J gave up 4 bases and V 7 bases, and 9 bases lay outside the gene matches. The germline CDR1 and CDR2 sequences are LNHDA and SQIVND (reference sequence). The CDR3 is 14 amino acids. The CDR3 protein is CASTEGTGAYEQYF. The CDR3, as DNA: TGTGCCAGTACCGAAGGGACAGGAGCTTACGAGCAGTACTTC.

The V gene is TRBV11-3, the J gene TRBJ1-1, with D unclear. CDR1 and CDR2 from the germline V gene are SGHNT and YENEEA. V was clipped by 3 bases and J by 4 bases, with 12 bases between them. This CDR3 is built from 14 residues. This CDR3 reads CASSLDGLSTEAFF. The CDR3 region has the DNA TGTGCCAGCAGCTTGGACGGTCTTAGCACTGAAGCTTTCTTT.

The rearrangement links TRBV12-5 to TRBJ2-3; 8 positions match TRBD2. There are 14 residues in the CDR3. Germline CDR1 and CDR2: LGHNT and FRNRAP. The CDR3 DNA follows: TGTGCCAGCGGTTACGGGGGGGCAGCGGATACGCAGTATTTT. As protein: CASGYGGAADTQYF.